The 27 T cell receptor beta chains presented below share a single source sample, sequenced in a study of blood T cell repertoires in COVID-19. The repertoire was sequenced with immunoSEQ multiplex PCR; TCRdb's copy has only in-frame clones and lacks some. The table lists about 15,000 clones, more than 65% of them singletons. Sequenced input: peripheral blood. The receptors originated from a human donor in a cohort sampled during active COVID-19.

The rearrangement joins TRBV6-1 to TRBJ2-5; 11 bases match TRBD2. V shed 1 base and J 5 bases; nucleotides not matched to a gene: 6. Germline V gene sequence: CDR1 MNHNS, CDR2 SASEGT. CDR3 length equals 16 residues. CDR3 nucleotides: TGTGCCAGCAGTGAAGGACTAGCGGGATTCTATGAGACCCAGTACTTC. As protein: CASSEGLAGFYETQYF.

The chain carries TRBV6-5 and TRBJ2-7, with TRBD2 as a possible D gene (5 bases). Trimming took 1 base from V and 0 from J, leaving 7 bases between them. CDR3 length: 14 amino acids. Germline lookup yields CDR1 MNHEY and CDR2 SVGAGI. The CDR3 sequence is CASSYWAGSYEQYF. In nucleotides, the CDR3 is TGTGCCAGCAGTTACTGGGCGGGCTCCTACGAGCAGTACTTC.

The genes are TRBV28 and TRBJ2-2; no clear D. Germline V gene lookup returns CDR1 MDHEN and CDR2 SYDVKM. The CDR3 has 13 residues. V dropped 6 bases and J dropped 2 bases, with 7 bases sitting between them. The CDR3 DNA reads as TGTGCCAGCAGCCTAGACAACACCGGGGAGCTGTTTTTT. Translation gives CASSLDNTGELFF.

The chain couples TRBV29-1 to TRBJ2-7; D possibly corresponds to TRBD2 (5 bases). Per the germline V gene, CDR1 is SQVTM and CDR2 is ANQGSEA. The CDR3 covers 15 residues. In nucleotides, the CDR3 is TGCACCCCGGTGGAGGCCCACCACTGGTACTACGAGCAGTACTTC. Translating gives CTPVEAHHWYYEQYF.

This rearrangement joins TRBV19 to TRBJ1-5; the D is unclear. The germline gives CDR1 LNHDA, CDR2 SQIVND (reference sequence). With 6 bases removed from V and 2 bases from J, the gap between germline ends came to 17 bases. The CDR3 covers 16 residues. In DNA, the CDR3 is TGTGCCAGTAGAGCCCCTTCGGTATTTGGCAATCAGCCCCAGCATTTT. This codes for CASRAPSVFGNQPQHF.

This chain links TRBV18 with TRBJ2-5; unclear D gene. Between the trimmed V and J ends, which lost 3 bases and 5 bases, there was a span of 4 bases. Germline values: CDR1 KGHSH, CDR2 LQKENI. CDR3 length: 11 amino acids. The CDR3 region has the DNA TGTGCCAGCTCACCCGGGGAGACCCAGTACTTC. This sequence encodes CASSPGETQYF.

The rearrangement links TRBV6-6 to TRBJ2-7, with unresolved D. This CDR3 spans 11 amino acids. CDR1 is MNHNY and CDR2 is SVGAGI in the germline V gene (reference sequence). Trimming took 1 base from V and 6 from J, leaving 4 bases between them. The DNA of the CDR3 is TGTGCCAGCAGTTACTTGAGCGAGCAGTACTTC. Encoded protein: CASSYLSEQYF.

This CDR3 reads CASSTQRGSNQPQHF. CDR3 DNA sequence: TGTGCCAGTAGTACCCAAAGGGGGAGCAATCAGCCCCAGCATTTT. The chain carries TRBV19 and TRBJ1-5, with D maybe TRBD1 (6 bases). Germline V gene data show CDR1 as LNHDA and CDR2 as SQIVND (reference sequence). The CDR3 is 15 residues long. The V and J ends lost 4 bases and 1 base respectively, with 11 bases between them.

The V call is TRBV27, the J call TRBJ1-1, with D perhaps matching TRBD1 (5 bases). CDR1 is MNHEY and CDR2 is SMNVEV in the germline V gene (reference sequence). V dropped 6 bases and J dropped 0 bases, with 14 bases sitting between them. This CDR3 is 15 amino acids long. The CDR3 DNA reads as TGTGCCAGCAGCCGTGGGGGGAACATGAACACTGAAGCTTTCTTT. Translation gives CASSRGGNMNTEAFF.

There are a few counts of this clone. V usage is TRBV28 and J usage is TRBJ1-5; no reliable D call. Trimming removed 2 bases at V and 0 bases at J, with 5 bases between. Germline V gene lookup returns CDR1 MDHEN and CDR2 SYDVKM. The CDR3 has 14 residues. CDR3 protein: CASSLGPSNQPQHF. The CDR3 DNA follows: TGTGCCAGCAGTTTAGGGCCTAGCAATCAGCCCCAGCATTTT.

This clone was found a few times. The V gene is TRBV19, the J gene TRBJ2-2, with 9 positions matching TRBD2. The length of the CDR3 is 13 residues. The V segment lost 5 bases and the J segment 8 bases; nucleotides outside the gene matches: 3. CDR1 and CDR2 (germline): LNHDA, SQIVND (reference sequence). CDR3 in amino acids: CASSLAGMGELFF. For the CDR3, the DNA is TGTGCCAGTAGTCTAGCGGGAATGGGGGAGCTGTTTTTT.

The chain uses TRBV30 and TRBJ2-3; 11 bases are shared with TRBD2. The CDR3 has 14 residues. V shed 5 bases, J shed 1 base, and the junction held 2 bases outside the gene matches. In germline, CDR1 is GTSNPN, CDR2 SVGIG (reference sequence). The CDR3 coding sequence is TGTGCCTGGTCGACTAGCGGGGGCACAGATACGCAGTATTTT. It encodes CAWSTSGGTDTQYF.

The CDR3 loop reads CASSLRSSYNSPLHF. CDR3 coding DNA: TGCGCCAGCAGCTTGCGGAGCTCCTATAATTCACCCCTCCACTTT. This chain connects TRBV5-1 to TRBJ1-6; D unresolved. V was pared by 1 base and J by 0 bases, with 5 bases between. The germline gives CDR1 SGHRS, CDR2 YFSETQ. The CDR3 runs 15 residues.

The chain employs TRBV7-2 and TRBJ1-6, with TRBD1 identical over 7 bases. V trimming: 5 bases; J trimming: 7 bases; junction bases outside the gene matches: 5. This CDR3 contains 14 residues. Germline assignment: CDR1 SGHTA and CDR2 FQGNSA. The CDR3 region has the DNA TGTGCCAGCAGCGACAGGGTAGGGAATTCACCCCTCCACTTT. It specifies CASSDRVGNSPLHF.

The rearrangement joins TRBV7-3 to TRBJ2-3; TRBD2 matches at 11 bases. This CDR3 comprises 16 residues. V trimming: 4 bases; J trimming: 3 bases; junction bases outside the gene matches: 6. Germline V gives CDR1 SGHTA, CDR2 FQGTGA. For the CDR3, the DNA is TGTGCCAGCAGCTCTCGTATAGCGGGGGGGACAGATACGCAGTATTTT. Translated, it gives CASSSRIAGGTDTQYF.

The genes are TRBV19 and TRBJ2-7, with unresolved D. Germline V gene sequence: CDR1 LNHDA, CDR2 SQIVND (reference sequence). CDR3 size: 14 residues. V lost 4 bases, J lost 6 bases, and 16 bases lay in between. The CDR3 nucleotides are TGTGCCAGTAGTAAGCTCCCGAACCCCGGCGAGCAGTACTTC. The encoded protein is CASSKLPNPGEQYF.

The genes are TRBV19 and TRBJ1-1; 9 bases match TRBD1. The CDR3 length is 15 residues. The germline V gene has CDR1 LNHDA and CDR2 SQIVND (reference sequence). Losses at the gene ends were 4 bases for V and 4 bases for J; bases not matched to a gene: 7. CDR3 amino acids: CASSKAGTGFTEAFF. The CDR3 DNA sequence: TGTGCCAGTAGTAAAGCCGGGACAGGGTTCACTGAAGCTTTCTTT.

The J gene is TRBJ2-2, the V gene TRBV5-1; 9 positions match TRBD2. The ends lost 5 bases at V and 5 bases at J; junction bases unmatched: 7. The V gene's germline CDR1 is SGHRS and CDR2 YFSETQ. The CDR3 has 15 residues. CDR3 amino acids: CASRQSGGNTGELFF. The CDR3 DNA reads as TGCGCCAGCAGGCAGAGCGGGGGGAATACCGGGGAGCTGTTTTTT.

V is TRBV29-1 and J is TRBJ1-1; 12 positions agree with TRBD1. This CDR3 spans 14 amino acids. Germline trimming cut 7 bases from V and 10 bases from J; bases unmatched to any gene: 13. Germline loops: CDR1 SQVTM, CDR2 ANQGSEA. CDR3 coding DNA: TGCAGCGCCGTCACCGGGACAGGGGGCTTATCAGCTTTCTTT. It is translated as CSAVTGTGGLSAFF.

CDR3 DNA: TGTGCCAGCAGCCTAGCCAAAAACATTCAGTACTTC. Its protein product is CASSLAKNIQYF. This rearrangement joins TRBV2 to TRBJ2-4; the D is unclear. The CDR3 spans 12 residues. Looked up from germline, CDR1 is SNHLY and CDR2 is FYNNEI. V dropped 6 bases and J dropped 0 bases, with 3 bases sitting between them.

The chain has TRBV19 and TRBJ2-7; TRBD1 aligns across 9 bases. From germline, CDR1 is LNHDA and CDR2 SQIVND (reference sequence). The CDR3 length is 16 residues. The junction had 9 bases not matched to a gene; V was cut back by 3 bases and J by 3 bases. CDR3 sequence reads: CASSMRGTGSGYEQYF. The CDR3 bases are TGTGCCAGTAGTATGCGAGGGACAGGGTCTGGCTACGAGCAGTACTTC.

V gene TRBV9 combines with J gene TRBJ2-2, with 12 bases fitting TRBD2. Germline CDR1 is SGDLS and CDR2 is YYNGEE. CDR3 size: 16 residues. The V segment lost 5 bases and the J segment 4 bases; nucleotides outside the gene matches: 6. CDR3 amino acids: CASSSGLAGITGELFF. The CDR3 region has the DNA TGTGCCAGCAGTTCAGGACTAGCGGGGATCACCGGGGAGCTGTTTTTT.

The chain links TRBV5-1 to TRBJ2-1, with a weak D call TRBD1 (8 bases). CDR3 size: 14 residues. From germline, CDR1 is SGHRS and CDR2 YFSETQ. Trimming took off 3 bases at V and 7 bases at J, with 14 bases between the two ends. CDR3 in DNA: TGCGCCAGCAGCTGGGGGGGACAGGTAAATGAGCAGTTCTTC. Translated, it gives CASSWGGQVNEQFF.

The rearrangement links TRBV5-5 to TRBJ1-1; D not certain. There are 13 residues in the CDR3. Deletions cut 0 bases from V and 4 bases from J, with 7 bases between. Germline V gives CDR1 SGHKS, CDR2 YYEKEE (reference sequence). CDR3 nucleotide sequence: TGTGCCAGCAGCTTGGGCCGGGGCACTGAAGCTTTCTTT. Translating gives CASSLGRGTEAFF.

This chain joins TRBV5-4 and TRBJ1-6, with unresolved D. Germline V lookup: CDR1 SGHNT, CDR2 YYREEE (reference sequence). The CDR3 runs 12 residues. Trimming cost V 7 bases and J 5 bases, with 7 bases left between them. The CDR3 sequence: CASGHDNSPLHF. For the CDR3, the DNA is TGTGCCAGCGGCCATGATAATTCACCCCTCCACTTT.

This clone was detected once. This sequence joins TRBV6-5 and TRBJ2-2, with TRBD1 matching 8 bases. The germline V gene has CDR1 MNHEY and CDR2 SVGAGI. V was pared by 8 bases and J by 5 bases, with 7 bases of the junction left unmatched. The CDR3 runs to 14 residues. Written as DNA, the CDR3 is TGTGCCAGCTCGAGACAGGGGCGGACCGGGGAGCTGTTTTTT. Encoded protein: CASSRQGRTGELFF.

This sequence joins TRBV7-9 and TRBJ1-1, with a weak D call TRBD1 (5 bases). V lost 7 bases to trimming and J lost 4 bases, with 13 bases between them. The germline CDR1 and CDR2 sequences are SEHNR and FQNEAQ (reference sequence). The CDR3 spans 13 residues. CDR3 in amino acids: CASNPDGGTEAFF. CDR3 sequence (DNA): TGTGCCAGCAACCCGGACGGGGGCACTGAAGCTTTCTTT.